A selection of T cell receptor beta chains follows, all from one sample in a study of blood T cells in healthy people across ages. TCRdb itself ran the 5' RACE reads through MiXCR, one entry per CDR3 protein. The sample consists of 550,000 to 700,000 distinct CDR3 sequences, approximately 27% of them appearing once. Sequencing was done on a sample of blood. The receptor source for this set is a woman aged 70 to 79 in good health. The CDR3 runs from the conserved cysteine through the conserved F or W. A D gene is named only where the DNA matches it firmly. Clone sizes are given selectively: once, few, many, or a class where the clone is expanded.

V gene	clone size	D gene	J gene	CDR3 protein	CDR3 DNA
TRBV7-3	few	.	TRBJ1-5	CASSFSPQQPQHF	TGTGCCAGCAGCTTCTCGCCCCAACAGCCCCAGCATTTT
TRBV20-1	few	.	TRBJ1-2	CSAREYREDGYTF	TGCAGTGCTAGAGAATACAGGGAGGATGGCTACACCTTC
TRBV29-1	.	.	TRBJ1-4	CSVEGGPNEKLFF	TGCAGCGTGGAAGGAGGTCCTAATGAAAAACTGTTTTTT
TRBV28	.	.	TRBJ2-1	CASSTNGPAVKFF	TGTGCCAGCAGTACCAACGGGCCCGCGGTGAAGTTCTTC
TRBV5-1	.	.	TRBJ2-5	CASSLYEGPQGTQYF	TGCGCCAGCAGCTTGTATGAGGGGCCCCAAGGGACCCAGTACTTC
TRBV5-1	few	.	TRBJ2-6	CASRRDSSLAGANVLTF	TGCGCCAGTCGACGGGACTCCTCGCTTGCGGGGGCCAACGTCCTGACTTTC
TRBV29-1	.	.	TRBJ2-3	CSVAPSPEAPGGHPDTQYF	TGCAGCGTTGCCCCATCCCCAGAAGCGCCAGGAGGGCACCCAGATACGCAGTATTTT
TRBV7-2	few	TRBD1	TRBJ2-1	CASRQSTGGLYNEQFF	TGTGCCAGCAGACAAAGCACAGGGGGCCTCTACAATGAGCAGTTCTTC
TRBV12-3/TRBV12-4	.	TRBD2	TRBJ2-3	CASSRTSGKATDTQYF	TGCGCCAGCAGTCGGACTAGCGGGAAGGCGACAGATACGCAGTATTTT
TRBV7-2	few	.	TRBJ1-4	CASSSLWGRGNEKLFF	TGTGCCAGCAGCTCCCTTTGGGGGAGGGGCAATGAAAAACTGTTTTTT
TRBV20-1	.	.	TRBJ2-3	CSASPHGGNSDTQYF	TGCAGTGCTAGTCCCCATGGGGGGAACTCAGATACGCAGTATTTT
TRBV5-1	few	.	TRBJ1-1	CASSHRDSEAFF	TGCGCCAGCAGCCACAGAGACTCAGAAGCTTTCTTT
TRBV6-2/TRBV6-3	few	.	TRBJ2-1	CASSPPRLYNEQFF	TGTGCCAGCAGTCCCCCACGACTGTACAATGAGCAGTTCTTC
TRBV29-1	many	TRBD2	TRBJ2-5	CSRPGLAQETQYF	TGCAGCCGGCCAGGACTAGCTCAAGAGACCCAGTACTTC
TRBV4-2	few	.	TRBJ2-2	CASSQDSPHTGTPGELFF	TGTGCCAGCAGCCAAGATTCACCACATACCGGGACTCCCGGGGAGCTGTTTTTT
TRBV5-1	.	.	TRBJ2-3	CASSPGPGSDTQYF	TGCGCCAGCAGCCCCGGGCCGGGTTCAGATACGCAGTATTTT
TRBV5-1	.	.	TRBJ2-3	CASSLERWGTQYF	TGCGCCAGCAGCTTGGAGAGGTGGGGTACGCAGTATTTT
TRBV5-1	.	.	TRBJ1-3	CASSANGGLGNTIYF	TGCGCCAGCAGCGCAAATGGGGGGCTCGGAAACACCATATATTTT
TRBV2	.	TRBD2	TRBJ2-3	CASNGLAGDTQYF	TGTGCCAGCAACGGACTAGCGGGAGATACGCAGTATTTT
TRBV4-1	.	TRBD2	TRBJ2-2	CASSQESGGANTGELFF	TGCGCCAGCAGCCAAGAAAGCGGGGGGGCGAACACCGGGGAGCTGTTTTTT
TRBV29-1	few	.	TRBJ2-1	CSASTGYNKQFF	TGCAGCGCTTCGACAGGTTACAATAAGCAGTTCTTC
TRBV7-2	.	.	TRBJ2-7	CASSLSSSQAAYEQYF	TGTGCCAGCAGCTTATCCTCTAGCCAGGCAGCCTACGAGCAGTACTTC
TRBV6-5	.	.	TRBJ2-2	CASSYSTGNTGELFF	TGTGCCAGCAGTTACTCGACAGGGAACACCGGGGAGCTGTTTTTT
TRBV20-1	.	.	TRBJ1-2	CSARWQADSSPF	TGTAGTGCTAGATGGCAGGCGGACAGTTCTCCCTTC
TRBV30	many	.	TRBJ1-6	CAWSLTASPLHF	TGTGCCTGGAGTCTGACTGCTTCACCCCTCCACTTT
TRBV20-1	.	.	TRBJ1-6	CSARGAGSYNSPLHF	TGCAGTGCCAGAGGCGCTGGCTCCTATAATTCACCCCTCCACTTT
TRBV20-1	.	.	TRBJ2-2	CSASNWKDTGELFF	TGCAGTGCTAGTAACTGGAAGGACACCGGGGAGCTGTTTTTT
TRBV5-1	few	TRBD2	TRBJ2-2	CASSRSGTSDGELFF	TGCGCCAGCAGCAGATCCGGGACTAGCGACGGGGAGCTGTTTTTT
TRBV20-1	few	.	TRBJ2-7	CSAPYQGIEQYF	TGCAGTGCACCTTATCAGGGGATCGAGCAGTACTTC
TRBV20-1	.	.	TRBJ1-3	CSAKLNSGTGNTIYF	TGCAGTGCAAAATTGAACTCAGGGACTGGAAACACCATATATTTT